This is a list of T cell receptor beta chains from one sample in a study of T-cell memory formation after mild COVID-19. TCRdb processed the 5' RACE reads anew with MiXCR; each CDR3 protein has one entry. This table has approximately 570,000 distinct CDR3 sequences, about a sixth appearing once. The sample taken for sequencing was PBMCs or a T cell subset sorted from them (not recorded which). The receptors were sampled from an adult woman who had mild COVID-19 (a few samples of this study predate the infection). Cell type and time point are not known. CDR3s include the opening cysteine and the closing phenylalanine or tryptophan. D genes are given only for firm matches. Part of the rows lack a size; the others show once, few, many or a class for expanded clones.

.	TRBV30	TRBJ2-5	.	TGTGCCTGGAGTGGCATCCAAGAGACCCAGTACTTC	CAWSGIQETQYF
.	TRBV24-1	TRBJ2-7	.	TGTGCCACCAGTGCCCCGCAGGGCAGTCTAGGGCAGTACTTC	CATSAPQGSLGQYF
.	TRBV24-1	TRBJ2-7	.	TGTGCCACCGATCTTTTGGGGGGCTACTACTCCTACGAGCAGTACTTC	CATDLLGGYYSYEQYF
.	TRBV10-2	TRBJ2-7	.	TGCGCCAGCAGTGAGTATAGGGCCAGGTACGAGCAGTACTTC	CASSEYRARYEQYF
.	TRBV29-1	TRBJ1-2	few	TGCAGCGTTGTCGCAGGATATCTGAATGGCTACACCTTC	CSVVAGYLNGYTF
TRBD1	TRBV27	TRBJ1-5	.	TGTGCCAGCAGACCAGGACTGACAGGGGGGCAGCCCCAGCATTTT	CASRPGLTGGQPQHF
TRBD1	TRBV29-1	TRBJ1-4	.	TGCAGCGTAGTAACAGGGGGACGTGGTGAAAAACTGTTTTTT	CSVVTGGRGEKLFF
.	TRBV12-3/TRBV12-4	TRBJ1-2	few	TGTGCCAGCAGTCGGACAGCGCATGGCGATGGCTACACCTTC	CASSRTAHGDGYTF
TRBD2	TRBV6-2/TRBV6-3	TRBJ2-7	few	TGTGCCAGCAGTTACCCCCCGTCGGGACTAGCGTCGTACGAGCAGTACTTC	CASSYPPSGLASYEQYF
.	TRBV7-9	TRBJ2-1	.	TGTGCCAGCAGCAAACTTGAGGAGCAGTTCTTC	CASSKLEEQFF
.	TRBV20-1	TRBJ2-7	.	TGCAGTGCTAGAGATTCTCGGGGTAGGTCTCAGGAGCAGTACTTC	CSARDSRGRSQEQYF
.	TRBV3-2	TRBJ2-5	once	TGTGCCAGCAGCCAAGATCGACGGACTAGCGGGAGTTTATTGGAAGAGACCCAGTACTTC	CASSQDRRTSGSLLEETQYF
TRBD1	TRBV7-9	TRBJ2-7	.	TGTGCCAGCAGCGTCGTGTCGGGACAGCCTCCTGGGGAGCAGTACTTC	CASSVVSGQPPGEQYF
TRBD1	TRBV6-6	TRBJ2-5	few	TGTGCCATCGCTCCCAACCCCGGGACAGGGAAAGAGACCCAGTACTTC	CAIAPNPGTGKETQYF
.	TRBV4-3	TRBJ2-3	.	TGCGCCAGCAGCGCCCGAGTAGAAGCAGGTAGAGATACGCAGTATTTT	CASSARVEAGRDTQYF
.	TRBV7-2	TRBJ2-2	few	TGTGCCAGCTGTGTGGGGGGGCCCCCCACCGGGGAGCTGTTTTTT	CASCVGGPPTGELFF
.	TRBV5-1	TRBJ2-2	.	TGCGCCAGCAGCGACGGATACACCGGGGAGCTGTTTTTT	CASSDGYTGELFF
.	TRBV4-1	TRBJ1-1	.	TGCGCCAGCAGACTCTCGGGACGGGTAAACACTGAAGCTTTCTTT	CASRLSGRVNTEAFF
TRBD1	TRBV29-1	TRBJ2-1	.	TGCAGCGTTGAAGGGCTGTCGGACAGGGGGTACAATGAGCAGTTCTTC	CSVEGLSDRGYNEQFF
.	TRBV12-3/TRBV12-4	TRBJ2-1	.	TGTGCCAGCAGTTTACACCTAGGGGTTGAGCAGTTCTTC	CASSLHLGVEQFF
TRBD2	TRBV9	TRBJ2-1	few	TGTGCCAGCGGCGGGGGGTATACCAATGAGCAGTTCTTC	CASGGGYTNEQFF
.	TRBV6-1	TRBJ1-2	.	TGTGCCAGCAGTGAACAGCTTACATATGGCTACACCTTC	CASSEQLTYGYTF
.	TRBV4-1	TRBJ1-6	.	TGCGCCAGCAGCCTAGGACAGACGGAAAGGGGATCACCCCTCCACTTT	CASSLGQTERGSPLHF
.	TRBV12-3/TRBV12-4	TRBJ2-7	few	TGTGCCAGCAGTTTAATTGGGTCAGTCGACGAGCAGTACTTC	CASSLIGSVDEQYF
.	TRBV7-9	TRBJ2-5	few	TGTGCCAGCATTACAGGGGGGGTGCGAGAGACCCAGTACTTC	CASITGGVRETQYF
.	TRBV27	TRBJ2-7	few	TGTGCCAGCAGTCTCTATAGCTCCTACGAGCAGTACTTC	CASSLYSSYEQYF
.	TRBV5-6	TRBJ1-5	few	TGTGCCAGCAGCTTGGGGACAGCGGCATTCAATCAGCCCCAGCATTTT	CASSLGTAAFNQPQHF
TRBD2	TRBV5-1	TRBJ2-2	few	TGCGCCAGCAGCTTAATGCAGGCGGGGGCCGGGGAGCTGTTTTTT	CASSLMQAGAGELFF
.	TRBV7-9	TRBJ1-2	.	TGTGCCAGCAGCCTCGCAGGGACCGGAGGCTACACCTTC	CASSLAGTGGYTF
TRBD2	TRBV11-2	TRBJ2-5	few	TGTGCCAGCAGCTTAGCTGGCGGGGGGCTCTGGGAGACCCAGTACTTC	CASSLAGGGLWETQYF
TRBD1	TRBV20-1	TRBJ1-1	.	TGCAGTGCTAGTTACGCTCGACAGGGGGGCACTGAAGCTTTCTTT	CSASYARQGGTEAFF
TRBD2	TRBV7-9	TRBJ2-7	few	TGTGCCAGCAGCCAACCGGGAGGAGAGCAGTACTTC	CASSQPGGEQYF
.	TRBV12-3/TRBV12-4	TRBJ2-5	.	TGTGCCAGCAGTGATCAGGGGTCTCAACAGACCCAGTACTTC	CASSDQGSQQTQYF
TRBD2	TRBV6-6	TRBJ2-2	.	TGTGCCAGCAGCCCGGGGGGGCTGGTTGAGGGCACCGGGGAGCTGTTTTTT	CASSPGGLVEGTGELFF
.	TRBV24-1	TRBJ1-5	.	TGTGCCACCAGCCCTGGCGGGGGCAATCAGCCCCAGCATTTT	CATSPGGGNQPQHF
.	TRBV5-5	TRBJ2-5	many	TGTGCCAGCAGCCGCCCCGGGACAGAGACCCAGTACTTC	CASSRPGTETQYF
TRBD1	TRBV10-1	TRBJ2-7	many	TGCGCCAGCAGTGAACCAGGACAGGGCGAGGGGACCTACGAGCAGTACTTC	CASSEPGQGEGTYEQYF
.	TRBV29-1	TRBJ2-2	.	TGCAGCGTAGACGACAGGGAGGAGAGTACCGGGGAGCTGTTTTTT	CSVDDREESTGELFF
TRBD1	TRBV7-9	TRBJ2-7	.	TGTGCCAGCAGAGGGTGGACAGGGGTCGACGAGCAGTACTTC	CASRGWTGVDEQYF
TRBD2	TRBV12-3/TRBV12-4	TRBJ2-4	few	TGTGCCAGCAGCCTTCGGGTTGGGACTAGCGGGGTCCAAACCGAGGCCAAAAACATTCAGTACTTC	CASSLRVGTSGVQTEAKNIQYF
.	TRBV29-1	TRBJ2-1	.	TGCAGCGTTGAAGATCCCCTAGAATCCCTCGTCTACAATGAGCAGTTCTTC	CSVEDPLESLVYNEQFF
.	TRBV30	TRBJ1-1	few	TGTGCCTGGCAGGCGTGGAAGGCTGCGAACACTGAAGCTTTCTTT	CAWQAWKAANTEAFF
.	TRBV2	TRBJ2-3	.	TGTGCCAGCAGAATTGACAGGTCAGATACGCAGTATTTT	CASRIDRSDTQYF
.	TRBV6-5	TRBJ2-7	few	TGTGCCAGCAGTTACGCCGCAACCTACGAGCAGTACTTC	CASSYAATYEQYF
TRBD1	TRBV5-1	TRBJ1-2	few	TGCGCCAGCAGCTTGGAGGGCGAGGGACAGGGTGGCTATGGCTACACCTTC	CASSLEGEGQGGYGYTF
TRBD1	TRBV20-1	TRBJ1-5	.	TGCAGTGCTAGGGGGGGACAGGTAAATCAGCCCCAGCATTTT	CSARGGQVNQPQHF
.	TRBV9	TRBJ2-3	few	TGTGCCAGCAGCGGGACTAACGGGGATACGCAGTATTTT	CASSGTNGDTQYF
TRBD2	TRBV12-3/TRBV12-4	TRBJ2-3	.	TGTGCCAGCAGCTTCGGGACTAGCGGGAGAACAGATACGCAGTATTTT	CASSFGTSGRTDTQYF
.	TRBV29-1	TRBJ1-1	few	TGCAGCGTTGATAGGCCAGAGGGGCGATCGAACACTGAAGCTTTCTTT	CSVDRPEGRSNTEAFF
TRBD1	TRBV5-1	TRBJ2-3	.	TGCGCCAGCAGCTCCACCGGGACAGGCACATATACGCAGTATTTT	CASSSTGTGTYTQYF
.	TRBV20-1	TRBJ2-4	.	TGCAGTGCTAGCACCCGGCCGACGGGAAACATTCAGTACTTC	CSASTRPTGNIQYF
.	TRBV5-1	TRBJ1-1	many	TGTGCCAGCAGCTTAGAAGGGAACACTGAAGCTTTCTTT	CASSLEGNTEAFF
.	TRBV14	TRBJ1-2	few	TGTGCCAGCAGCCAAGTAGGTACAGGCTATGGCTACACCTTC	CASSQVGTGYGYTF
.	TRBV5-1	TRBJ2-7	.	TGCGCCAGCAGCTTGCGACAGTGGGGGGCCCCACCCTACGAGCAGTACTTC	CASSLRQWGAPPYEQYF
.	TRBV4-3	TRBJ1-1	few	TGCGCCAGCACCCAAGAGGAAGGGGGACTTTTGAACACTGAAGCTTTCTTT	CASTQEEGGLLNTEAFF
.	TRBV7-8	TRBJ2-5	.	TGTGCCAGCAGCCCATTAGGACCCAAGGAGACCCAGTACTTC	CASSPLGPKETQYF
.	TRBV5-1	TRBJ2-6	many	TGCGCCAGCAGCCCACAGGGCACGGGGGCCAACGTCCTGACTTTC	CASSPQGTGANVLTF
TRBD1	TRBV3-1	TRBJ1-2	few	TGTGCCAGCAGCCTCGGACAGGGGTACTATGGCTACACCTTC	CASSLGQGYYGYTF
TRBD2	TRBV4-1	TRBJ2-5	many	TGCGCCAGCAGCCAAGGGGTCCGGGGGGCCCAGTACTTC	CASSQGVRGAQYF
.	TRBV20-1	TRBJ1-2	.	TGCAGTGCCCCCGACAGAATTGGCTACACCTTC	CSAPDRIGYTF